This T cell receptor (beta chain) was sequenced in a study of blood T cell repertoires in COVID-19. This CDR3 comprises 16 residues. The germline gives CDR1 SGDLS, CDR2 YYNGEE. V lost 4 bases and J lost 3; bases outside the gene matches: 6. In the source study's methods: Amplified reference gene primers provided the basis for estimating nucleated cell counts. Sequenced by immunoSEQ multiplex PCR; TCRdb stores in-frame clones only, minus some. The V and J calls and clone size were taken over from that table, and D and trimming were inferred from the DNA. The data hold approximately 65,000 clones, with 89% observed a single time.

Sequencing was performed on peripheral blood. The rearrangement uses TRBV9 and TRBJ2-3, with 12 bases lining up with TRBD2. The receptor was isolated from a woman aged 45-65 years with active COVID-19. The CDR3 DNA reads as TGTGCCAGCAGCCGGGGGCTAGCGGGAGGGACAGATACGCAGTATTTT. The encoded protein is CASSRGLAGGTDTQYF.